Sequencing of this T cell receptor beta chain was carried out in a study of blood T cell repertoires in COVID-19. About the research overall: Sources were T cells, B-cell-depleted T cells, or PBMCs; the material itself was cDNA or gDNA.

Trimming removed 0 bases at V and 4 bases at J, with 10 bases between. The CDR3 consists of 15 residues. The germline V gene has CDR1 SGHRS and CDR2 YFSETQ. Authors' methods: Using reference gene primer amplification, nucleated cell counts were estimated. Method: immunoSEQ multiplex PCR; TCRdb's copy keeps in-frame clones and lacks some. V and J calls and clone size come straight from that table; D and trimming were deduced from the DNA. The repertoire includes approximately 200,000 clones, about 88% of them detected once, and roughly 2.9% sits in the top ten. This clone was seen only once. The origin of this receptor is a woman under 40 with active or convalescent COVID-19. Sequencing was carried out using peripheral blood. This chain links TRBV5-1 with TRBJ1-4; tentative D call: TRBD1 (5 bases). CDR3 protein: CASSLAGGINEKLFF. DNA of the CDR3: TGCGCCAGCAGCTTGGCCGGGGGGATTAATGAAAAACTGTTTTTT.